One sample yielded the 32 T cell receptor beta chains listed below, sequenced in a study of cytomegalovirus exposure and HLA in healthy donors. 13 Jbeta primers and 60 Vbeta primers were used for the PCR. Measured with immunoSEQ multiplex PCR; TCRdb has only the in-frame clones, and not every one. The table lists roughly 180,000 clones, 70% to 80% of them singletons, with 1.3% in the top ten. The source material was PBMCs. The receptor source for this set is a man aged 25-45 years in good health and CMV-seronegative.

The V call is TRBV6-5, the J call TRBJ2-3, with D maybe TRBD2 (6 bases). Looked up from germline, CDR1 is MNHEY and CDR2 is SVGAGI. V shed 4 bases and J shed 4 bases, with 12 bases lying between them. The CDR3 is 14 residues long. The CDR3 here is CASSSPPGADTQYF. For the CDR3, the DNA is TGTGCCAGCAGTTCTCCGCCGGGAGCAGATACGCAGTATTTT.

The gene calls are TRBV25-1 and TRBJ2-7, with TRBD1 identical over 12 bases. V trimming: 4 bases; J trimming: 5 bases; junction bases outside the gene matches: 6. This CDR3 comprises 15 residues. The V gene's germline CDR1 is MGHDK and CDR2 SYGVNS. The CDR3 spells CASSGGTGGWHEQYF. Here the CDR3 DNA reads TGTGCCAGCAGTGGAGGGACAGGGGGCTGGCACGAGCAGTACTTC.

This chain uses TRBV10-1 with TRBJ2-2; D perhaps matches TRBD1 (6 bases). V was cut by 10 bases and J by 7 bases, with 34 bases left in between. The germline V gene has CDR1 WNHNN and CDR2 SYGVQD (reference sequence). CDR3 size: 19 residues. The CDR3 region has the DNA TGCGCCAATCAGGGAACAGGGAAAGTTTTCAGGCATCACCACGGGGAGCTGTTTTTT. This translates into CANQGTGKVFRHHHGELFF.

This chain links TRBV28 with TRBJ2-7; the match to TRBD1 covers 8 bases. This CDR3 spans 18 amino acids. V was clipped by 5 bases and J by 2 bases; unmatched bases: 17. Germline V gives CDR1 MDHEN, CDR2 SYDVKM. The CDR3, as DNA: TGTGCCAGCAGTAGCAATTCCCAGGGGGCTCCAGCCACCTACGAGCAGTACTTC. Its protein is CASSSNSQGAPATYEQYF.

The chain has TRBV11-2 and TRBJ2-7; 8 bases line up with TRBD1. The CDR3 totals 14 residues. Trimming took 5 bases from V and 3 from J; bases not matched to a gene: 6. The V gene's germline CDR1 is SGHAT and CDR2 FQNNGV. The CDR3 sequence: CASSPSTGDYEQYF. The CDR3 DNA follows: TGTGCCAGCAGCCCTTCGACAGGGGACTACGAGCAGTACTTC.

J is TRBJ1-1 and V is TRBV7-9; no definite D call. Germline assignment: CDR1 SEHNR and CDR2 FQNEAQ (reference sequence). V was trimmed by 5 bases and J by 0 bases, leaving 13 bases between them. The CDR3 consists of 15 residues. This CDR3 reads CASSLSGNVNTEAFF. The CDR3 nucleotides are TGTGCCAGCAGCCTCTCTGGCAACGTGAACACTGAAGCTTTCTTT.

The rearrangement links TRBV30 to TRBJ2-7; D is uncertain. The CDR3 extends over 12 amino acids. The germline V gene has CDR1 GTSNPN and CDR2 SVGIG (reference sequence). V lost 1 base, J lost 2 bases, and 6 bases lay in between. The chain's CDR3 is CAWSGSAYEQYF. CDR3 nucleotide sequence: TGTGCCTGGAGTGGGTCGGCCTACGAGCAGTACTTC.

This rearrangement joins TRBV19 to TRBJ2-5; no reliable D call. Trimming left V 4 bases short and J 1 base short, with 13 bases between. Germline V gives CDR1 LNHDA, CDR2 SQIVND (reference sequence). The CDR3 covers 15 residues. As DNA, the CDR3 is TGTGCCAGTAGTAAGGCTAAGGAGACCCAAGAGACCCAGTACTTC. Its protein is CASSKAKETQETQYF.

The rearrangement joins TRBV4-2 to TRBJ2-1; TRBD1 aligns across 10 bases. The CDR3 loop spans 15 amino acids. V was pared by 6 bases and J by 5 bases, with 7 bases of the junction left unmatched. Looked up from germline, CDR1 is LGHNA and CDR2 is YNFKEQ. This CDR3 is CASSPGTGENNEQFF. CDR3 DNA sequence: TGTGCCAGCAGTCCCGGGACAGGGGAGAACAATGAGCAGTTCTTC.

The rearrangement uses TRBV5-4 and TRBJ2-3, with TRBD2 matching 10 bases. This CDR3 comprises 17 residues. V lost 3 bases to trimming and J lost 2 bases; unmatched junction nucleotides: 9. Germline assignment: CDR1 SGHNT and CDR2 YYREEE (reference sequence). CDR3 nucleotides: TGTGCCAGCAGCTCCCACCTCGGACTAGCGGACACAGATACGCAGTATTTT. Protein product: CASSSHLGLADTDTQYF.

This clone was picked up a small number of times. This chain uses TRBV4-1 with TRBJ1-3; TRBD1 aligns across 7 bases. The germline V gene has CDR1 MGHRA and CDR2 YSYEKL. The CDR3 length is 14 residues. Trimming at V came to 5 bases and at J to 0 bases, leaving 1 base not matched to a gene. In DNA, the CDR3 is TGCGCCAGCAGCGACAGGGACTCTGGAAACACCATATATTTT. Its translation: CASSDRDSGNTIYF.

The chain has TRBV7-3 and TRBJ2-5; 14 bases are shared with TRBD2. This CDR3 is 16 amino acids long. Germline CDR1 reads SGHTA; CDR2 reads FQGTGA. The trim removed 4 bases at V and 1 base at J, leaving 2 bases unmatched. The CDR3 DNA reads TGTGCCAGCAGCTCTGGGACTAGCGGGAGCCAAGAGACCCAGTACTTC. This translates into CASSSGTSGSQETQYF.

This chain's CDR3 is CASSQGLAGGGGDTQYF. The CDR3 nucleotides are TGTGCCAGCAGCCAGGGACTAGCGGGAGGAGGAGGAGATACGCAGTATTTT. V and J are TRBV7-2 and TRBJ2-3, with 15 bases that match TRBD2. Germline CDR1 is SGHTA and CDR2 is FQGNSA. The V and J ends lost 5 bases and 5 bases, in that order; junction bases with no gene match: 8. The CDR3 length is 17 residues.

The chain has TRBV7-8 and TRBJ1-1, with a possible D match to TRBD1 (6 bases). This CDR3 has 16 amino acids. The germline V and J ends were trimmed by 1 base and 3 bases, with 15 bases remaining between them. The germline CDR1 and CDR2 sequences are SGHVS and FQNEAQ. CDR3 protein: CASSLGGTGSHTEAFF. DNA of the CDR3: TGTGCCAGCAGCTTAGGCGGAACAGGGTCTCACACTGAAGCTTTCTTT. The full variable domain, its missing parts supplied by reference TRBV7-8 and TRBJ1-1, is GAGVSQSPRYKVAKRGQDVALRCDPISGHVSLFWYQQALGQGPEFLTYFQNEAQLDKSGLPSDRFFAERPEGSVSTLKIQRTQQEDSAVYLCASSLGGTGSHTEAFFGQGTRLTVV.

The chain carries TRBV7-2 and TRBJ1-4, with a tentative D call TRBD1 (5 bases). Trimming removed 3 bases from V and 8 bases from J, with 13 bases in between. This CDR3 spans 14 amino acids. Per germline, CDR1 SGHTA and CDR2 FQGNSA. DNA of the CDR3: TGTGCCAGCAGCTTGAGGGGAGGAAGAGAAAAACTGTTTTTT. Protein sequence: CASSLRGGREKLFF.

V gene TRBV5-6 combines with J gene TRBJ1-1; D is possibly TRBD1 (5 bases). Trimming shortened V by 2 bases and J by 5 bases, and 19 bases separated the two germline ends. There are 16 residues in the CDR3. CDR1 is SGHDT and CDR2 is YYEEEE in the germline V gene. The CDR3 is CASSFGGTVGGTEAFF. CDR3 bases: TGTGCCAGCAGCTTTGGGGGTACGGTCGGGGGAACTGAAGCTTTCTTT.

This clone was observed a handful of times. The J gene is TRBJ1-1, the V gene TRBV6-5; D remains ambiguous. CDR1 and CDR2 from the germline V gene are MNHEY and SVGAGI. The CDR3 covers 14 residues. V was clipped by 6 bases and J by 2 bases, with 13 bases between them. The CDR3 reads CASSPPGTNTEAFF. The CDR3 DNA reads TGTGCCAGCAGCCCGCCGGGAACTAACACTGAAGCTTTCTTT.

Written as DNA, the CDR3 is TGTGCCAGCTCACCACCCCAACTAGCAGGCACAGATACGCAGTATTTT. As protein: CASSPPQLAGTDTQYF. V usage is TRBV18 and J usage is TRBJ2-3; TRBD2 is a possible D gene (6 bases). The germline V and J ends were trimmed by 0 bases and 1 base, with 11 bases remaining between them. The CDR3 extends over 16 amino acids. Germline CDR1 and CDR2: KGHSH and LQKENI.

The chain links TRBV6-5 to TRBJ2-3; 8 nucleotides agree with TRBD2. The CDR3 runs to 13 residues. J was trimmed by 3 bases and V by 7 bases; bases with no gene match: 3. The V gene's germline CDR1 is MNHEY and CDR2 SVGAGI. The CDR3 protein is CASTRGGTDTQYF. The CDR3 bases are TGTGCCAGCACCCGGGGGGGTACAGATACGCAGTATTTT.

This chain links TRBV19 with TRBJ2-2, with 12 nucleotides matching TRBD2. The V and J ends lost 3 bases and 2 bases, in that order; junction bases with no gene match: 7. Germline CDR1 reads LNHDA; CDR2 reads SQIVND (reference sequence). CDR3 length: 18 amino acids. The CDR3 loop is CASSIGLAGGRNTGELFF. The CDR3 nucleotides read TGTGCCAGTAGTATTGGTCTAGCGGGAGGGAGAAACACCGGGGAGCTGTTTTTT.

V is TRBV7-2 and J is TRBJ1-6, with 9 nucleotides matching TRBD1. CDR3 length: 15 amino acids. V shed 5 bases, J shed 11 bases, and the junction held 10 bases outside the gene matches. CDR1 is SGHTA, CDR2 FQGNSA, per germline. CDR3 bases: TGTGCCAGCAGCGCTCCCGGGACAGGGATGACACCCCTCCACTTT. Protein sequence: CASSAPGTGMTPLHF.

V gene TRBV6-5 combines with J gene TRBJ1-2, with D maybe TRBD1 (6 bases). The germline CDR1 and CDR2 sequences are MNHEY and SVGAGI. This CDR3 is 13 amino acids long. Trimming removed 6 bases at V and 5 bases at J, with 13 bases between. CDR3 loop: CASRRQASYGYTF. The CDR3 DNA follows: TGTGCCAGCAGAAGACAGGCTTCTTATGGCTACACCTTC.

The V and J genes are TRBV7-9 and TRBJ2-7; a possible D gene is TRBD2 (5 bases). The ends were cut back, 2 bases at V and 2 bases at J, with 13 bases in the middle. The CDR3 covers 15 residues. Germline lookup yields CDR1 SEHNR and CDR2 FQNEAQ (reference sequence). Here the CDR3 reads CASSLPSGNAYEQYF. CDR3 DNA: TGTGCCAGCAGCTTACCGTCCGGGAACGCCTACGAGCAGTACTTC.

This rearrangement joins TRBV6-5 to TRBJ2-3; D might be TRBD1 (6 bases). The V gene lost 7 bases and the J gene lost 0 bases, with 8 bases spanning the gap. From germline, CDR1 is MNHEY and CDR2 SVGAGI. This CDR3 region has 13 residues. The CDR3 region is CASTRGSTDTQYF. CDR3 nucleotides: TGTGCCAGCACAAGGGGGAGCACAGATACGCAGTATTTT.

The chain couples TRBV7-3 to TRBJ2-7, with D tentatively TRBD2 (6 bases). Germline CDR1 SGHTA, CDR2 FQGTGA. Trimming took off 5 bases at V and 3 bases at J, with 14 bases between the two ends. The CDR3 is made up of 14 amino acids. The CDR3 DNA reads TGTGCCAGCAGCCCCCATAGCGGATACTACGAGCAGTACTTC. Protein: CASSPHSGYYEQYF.

This chain links TRBV7-2 with TRBJ2-3, with 8 nucleotides matching TRBD2. V trimming: 10 bases; J trimming: 0 bases; junction bases outside the gene matches: 15. This CDR3 region has 17 residues. Germline-derived CDR1 and CDR2 are SGHTA and FQGNSA. CDR3: CAIQPWGSGTSTDTQYF. DNA of the CDR3: TGTGCCATCCAACCCTGGGGTAGCGGGACTAGCACAGATACGCAGTATTTT.

With regard to this clone: One junction end disagrees with the germline gene, perhaps due to a read error. The chain recombines TRBV7-7 with TRBJ2-2, with 7 bases fitting TRBD1. Germline assignment: CDR1 SSHAT and CDR2 FNYEAQ (reference sequence). The CDR3 spans 14 residues. CDR3 loop: CASSSYRGTGELFF. CDR3 DNA sequence: TGTGCTAGCAGCTCCTACAGGGGCACCGGGGAGCTGTTTTTT. Variable domain in full (rest from reference TRBV7-7 and TRBJ2-2): GAGVSQSPRYKVTKRGQDVTLRCDPISSHATLYWYQQALGQGPEFLTYFNYEAQPDKSGLPSDRFSAERPEGSISTLTIQRTEQRDSAMYRCASSSYRGTGELFFGEGSRLTVL.

This clone was counted a few times. The chain joins TRBV6-5 to TRBJ2-2, with D possibly being TRBD2 (7 bases). Germline V lookup: CDR1 MNHEY, CDR2 SVGAGI. Trimming took off 10 bases at V and 3 bases at J, with 18 bases between the two ends. The CDR3 is made up of 15 amino acids. The CDR3 reads CATIRGARDTGELFF. The CDR3 nucleotides read TGTGCCACCATACGGGGGGCTAGGGACACCGGGGAGCTGTTTTTT.

The genes are TRBV6-5 and TRBJ2-7; tentative D call: TRBD1 (6 bases). Germline V gene lookup returns CDR1 MNHEY and CDR2 SVGAGI. V was clipped by 2 bases and J by 6 bases, with 8 bases between them. The CDR3 runs 12 residues. In DNA form, the CDR3 reads TGTGCCAGCAGTTACGTACAGGGCGAGCAGTACTTC. Residues: CASSYVQGEQYF.

The chain is built from TRBV7-8 and TRBJ1-1, with TRBD1 as a possible D gene (5 bases). CDR1 is SGHVS and CDR2 is FQNEAQ in the germline V gene. V was clipped by 0 bases and J by 7 bases, with 18 bases between them. The CDR3 length is 16 residues. The CDR3 DNA reads TGTGCCAGCAGCTTAGCCCGGGACTATGATGAGGTTGAAGCTTTCTTT. Translated: CASSLARDYDEVEAFF.

The chain combines TRBV29-1 with TRBJ1-1; D not resolved. This CDR3 has 13 residues. Germline-derived CDR1 and CDR2 are SQVTM and ANQGSEA. The V gene lost 3 bases and the J gene lost 0 bases, with 8 bases spanning the gap. Written as DNA, the CDR3 is TGCAGCGTTGAGGGCAGGATGAACACTGAAGCTTTCTTT. Translated, it gives CSVEGRMNTEAFF.

V and J are TRBV19 and TRBJ1-1; 7 bases align to TRBD1. The J segment lost 1 base and the V segment lost 3 bases, leaving 2 bases of the junction unmatched. The CDR3 is 14 amino acids. The germline CDR1 and CDR2 sequences are LNHDA and SQIVND (reference sequence). CDR3 residues: CASSIEGANTEAFF. CDR3 DNA: TGTGCCAGTAGTATCGAGGGGGCGAACACTGAAGCTTTCTTT. The full variable domain, its missing parts supplied by reference TRBV19 and TRBJ1-1, is DGGITQSPKYLFRKEGQNVTLSCEQNLNHDAMYWYRQDPGQGLRLIYYSQIVNDFQKGDIAEGYSVSREKKESFPLTVTSAQKNPTAFYLCASSIEGANTEAFFGQGTRLTVV.